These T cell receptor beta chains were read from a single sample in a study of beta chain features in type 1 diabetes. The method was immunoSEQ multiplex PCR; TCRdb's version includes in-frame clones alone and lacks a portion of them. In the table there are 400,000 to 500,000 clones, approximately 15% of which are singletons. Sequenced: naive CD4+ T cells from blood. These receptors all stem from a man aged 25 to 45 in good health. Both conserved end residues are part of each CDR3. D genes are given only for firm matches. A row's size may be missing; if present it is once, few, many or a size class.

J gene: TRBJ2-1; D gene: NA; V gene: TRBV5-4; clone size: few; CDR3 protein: CASSHSNNEQFF; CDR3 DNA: TGTGCCAGCAGCCATTCGAACAATGAGCAGTTCTTC
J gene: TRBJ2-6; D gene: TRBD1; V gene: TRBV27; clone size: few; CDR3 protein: CASSPWTGTGANVLTF; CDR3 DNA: TGTGCCAGCAGTCCGTGGACAGGGACTGGGGCCAACGTCCTGACTTTC
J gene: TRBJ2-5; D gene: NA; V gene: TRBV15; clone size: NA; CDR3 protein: CATSRSGAGPETQYF; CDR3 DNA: TGTGCCACCAGCAGATCCGGGGCAGGGCCGGAGACCCAGTACTTC
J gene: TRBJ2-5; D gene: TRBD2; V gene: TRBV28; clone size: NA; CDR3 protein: CASTTPISGGQETQYF; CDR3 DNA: TGTGCCAGCACCACCCCCATTAGCGGGGGCCAAGAGACCCAGTACTTC
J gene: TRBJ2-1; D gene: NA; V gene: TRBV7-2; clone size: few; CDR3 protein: CASSLGPLYNEQFF; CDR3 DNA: TGTGCCAGCAGCTTAGGACCCCTGTACAATGAGCAGTTCTTC
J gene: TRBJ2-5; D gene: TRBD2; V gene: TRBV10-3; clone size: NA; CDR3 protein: CAISDGLAGVSETQYF; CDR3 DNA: TGTGCCATCAGTGACGGACTAGCGGGAGTATCAGAGACCCAGTACTTC
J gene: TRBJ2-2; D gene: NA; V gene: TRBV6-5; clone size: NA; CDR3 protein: CASSRTDTGELFF; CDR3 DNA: TGTGCCAGCAGCCGGACAGACACCGGGGAGCTGTTTTTT
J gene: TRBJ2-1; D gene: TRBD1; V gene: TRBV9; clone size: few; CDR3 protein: CASSSGQGQYNEQFF; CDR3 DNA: TGTGCCAGCAGCTCCGGACAGGGCCAGTACAATGAGCAGTTCTTC
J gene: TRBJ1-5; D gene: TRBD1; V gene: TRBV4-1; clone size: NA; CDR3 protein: CASSPPGTGGNQPQHF; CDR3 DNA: TGCGCCAGCAGCCCACCTGGGACAGGGGGCAATCAGCCCCAGCATTTT
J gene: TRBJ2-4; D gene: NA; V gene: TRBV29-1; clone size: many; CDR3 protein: CSVGAGPNIQYF; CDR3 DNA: TGCAGCGTTGGGGCAGGGCCGAACATTCAGTACTTC
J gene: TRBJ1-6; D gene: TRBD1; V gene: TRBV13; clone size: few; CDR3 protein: CASRATGRNSPLHF; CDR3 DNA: TGTGCCAGCAGGGCGACAGGGAGGAATTCACCCCTCCACTTT
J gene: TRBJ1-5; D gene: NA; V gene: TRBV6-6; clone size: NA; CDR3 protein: CASRYSNQPQHF; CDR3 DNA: TGTGCCAGCAGGTATAGCAATCAGCCCCAGCATTTT
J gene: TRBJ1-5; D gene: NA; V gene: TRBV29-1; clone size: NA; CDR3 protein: CSVAWGLDQPQHF; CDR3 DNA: TGCAGCGTTGCCTGGGGTCTTGATCAGCCCCAGCATTTT
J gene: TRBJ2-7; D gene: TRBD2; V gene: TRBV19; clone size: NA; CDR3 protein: CASSSPGLVFGEQYF; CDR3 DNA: TGTGCCAGTAGTTCCCCGGGACTAGTTTTTGGCGAGCAGTACTTC
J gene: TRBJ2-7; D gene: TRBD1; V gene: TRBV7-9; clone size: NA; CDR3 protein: CASSPPLVSHDRVNYEQYF; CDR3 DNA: TGTGCCAGCAGCCCACCCCTTGTTTCGCATGACAGGGTTAACTACGAGCAGTACTTC
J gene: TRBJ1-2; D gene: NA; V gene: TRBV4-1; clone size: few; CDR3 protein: CASSQVILPADYGYTF; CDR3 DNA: TGCGCCAGCAGCCAAGTAATTCTGCCGGCCGACTATGGCTACACCTTC
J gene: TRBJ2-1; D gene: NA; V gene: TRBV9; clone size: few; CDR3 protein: CASSLTSGSLNEQFF; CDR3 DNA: TGTGCCAGCAGCTTAACCTCCGGGAGCCTCAATGAGCAGTTCTTC
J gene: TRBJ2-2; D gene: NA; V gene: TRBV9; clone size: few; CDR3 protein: CASSYYTGELFF; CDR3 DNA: TGTGCCAGCAGCTATTACACCGGGGAGCTGTTTTTT
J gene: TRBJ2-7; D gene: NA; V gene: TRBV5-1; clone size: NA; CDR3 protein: CASSVGWPGEQYF; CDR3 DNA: TGCGCCAGCAGCGTAGGTTGGCCCGGCGAGCAGTACTTC
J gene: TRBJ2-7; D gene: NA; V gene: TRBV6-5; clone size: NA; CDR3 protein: CASSRRGLAYEQYF; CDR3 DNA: TGTGCCAGCAGTCGACGGGGACTGGCCTACGAGCAGTACTTC
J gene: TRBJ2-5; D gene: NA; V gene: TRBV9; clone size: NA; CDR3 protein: CARSVVPGALQETQYF; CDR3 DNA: TGTGCCCGCAGCGTAGTCCCGGGAGCGCTCCAAGAGACCCAGTACTTC
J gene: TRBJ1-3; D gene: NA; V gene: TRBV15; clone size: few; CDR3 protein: CATSRDPNPIQNTIYF; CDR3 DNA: TGTGCCACCAGCAGAGATCCCAATCCGATCCAAAACACCATATATTTT
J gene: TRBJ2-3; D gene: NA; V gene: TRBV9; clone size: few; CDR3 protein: CASSVATGSDTQYF; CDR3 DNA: TGTGCCAGCAGCGTGGCCACTGGGTCAGATACGCAGTATTTT
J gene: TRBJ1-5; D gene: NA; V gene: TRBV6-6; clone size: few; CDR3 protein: CASKTGYNQPQHF; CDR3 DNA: TGTGCCAGCAAGACAGGTTACAATCAGCCCCAGCATTTT
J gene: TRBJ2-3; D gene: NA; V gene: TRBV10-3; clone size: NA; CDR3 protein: CAISWRDTQYF; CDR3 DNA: TGTGCCATCAGTTGGCGAGATACGCAGTATTTT
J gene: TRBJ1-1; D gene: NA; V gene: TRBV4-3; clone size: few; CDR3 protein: CASSQVGGGGTEAFF; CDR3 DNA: TGCGCCAGCAGCCAAGTAGGCGGCGGGGGAACTGAAGCTTTCTTT
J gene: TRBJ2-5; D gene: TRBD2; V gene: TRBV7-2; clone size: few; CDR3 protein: CASSMLGTRVSGETQYF; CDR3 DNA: TGTGCCAGCAGCATGTTGGGGACTAGAGTATCGGGAGAGACCCAGTACTTC
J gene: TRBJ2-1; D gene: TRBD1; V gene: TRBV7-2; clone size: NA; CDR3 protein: CASSPDRGSYNEQFF; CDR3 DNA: TGTGCCAGCAGCCCGGACAGGGGATCCTACAATGAGCAGTTCTTC